In its sample, the clone carrying this TCR beta chain was seen a few times. The authors ran a second PCR of 7 to 11 cycles using a sample-barcoded 5' primer and a J-beta primer mix. Each cDNA was tagged by a template-switch adaptor containing 12 random nucleotides. Every sample gave at least 3 million paired-end reads containing CDR3. TCRdb reprocessed the 5' RACE reads with MiXCR, giving one entry per CDR3 protein. The sample comprises about 1.5 million distinct CDR3 sequences, roughly 40% of which are singletons, and 6.5% to 10% rests with the top ten. Unmatched junction bases numbered 8, after V lost 5 bases and J lost 4 bases. The length of the CDR3 is 16 residues. Germline V gives CDR1 MNHEY, CDR2 SVGEGT. These data come from a study of blood T cells in healthy people across ages.

The TCR sequence derives from a woman aged 18-30 years in good health. This chain links TRBV6-2 or TRBV6-3 with TRBJ1-5; 10 bases fit TRBD1. The specimen sequenced was blood. The CDR3 DNA sequence: TGTGCCAGCAGTCCGCTCGACAGGGGGCGGAATCAGCCCCAGCATTTT. It yields the protein CASSPLDRGRNQPQHF.